Below, 26 T cell receptor beta chains from the same sample are listed, as sequenced in a study of T cell responses to AZD1222 COVID-19 vaccine. Produced via immunoSEQ multiplex PCR; TCRdb's table is partial and in-frame only. The table shows 130,000 or so clones, with around 84% occurring only once. The sequencing used peripheral blood, collected on day 0 of AZD1222 vaccination. These receptors were collected from an adult in good health.

This chain joins TRBV27 and TRBJ1-2; TRBD1 aligns across 11 bases. This CDR3 is 19 amino acids long. Germline V lookup: CDR1 MNHEY, CDR2 SMNVEV (reference sequence). The J segment lost 0 bases and the V segment lost 4 bases, leaving 13 bases of the junction unmatched. The CDR3 is CASSSTWDRGIGANYGYTF. The CDR3, as DNA: TGTGCCAGCAGTTCGACCTGGGACAGGGGGATAGGGGCTAACTATGGCTACACCTTC.

V is TRBV5-1 and J is TRBJ1-1, with D uncertain. The CDR3 sequence is 13 residues long. With 2 bases removed from V and 0 bases from J, the gap between germline ends came to 5 bases. From germline, CDR1 is SGHRS and CDR2 YFSETQ. The CDR3 reads CASSFGLNTEAFF. The CDR3, as DNA: TGCGCCAGCAGCTTTGGATTGAACACTGAAGCTTTCTTT.

This rearrangement joins TRBV11-3 to TRBJ2-3, with 8 bases fitting TRBD2. Germline CDR1 and CDR2: SGHNT and YENEEA. The V gene end was trimmed by 1 base and the J gene end by 3 bases; junction bases not matched to a gene: 12. This CDR3 contains 18 residues. CDR3 sequence reads: CASSLGQSSGSSTDTQYF. The DNA for the CDR3 is TGTGCCAGCAGCTTAGGCCAATCCAGCGGGAGTTCGACAGATACGCAGTATTTT. The whole variable domain, remainder taken from reference TRBV11-3 and TRBJ2-3, is EAGVVQSPRYKIIEKKQPVAFWCNPISGHNTLYWYLQNLGQGPELLIRYENEEAVDDSQLPKDRFSAERLKGVDSTLKIQPAELGDSAVYLCASSLGQSSGSSTDTQYFGPGTRLTVL.

CDR3 loop: CASSRGLATYNEQFF. In DNA, the CDR3 is TGCGCCAGCAGCAGGGGACTAGCGACTTACAATGAGCAGTTCTTC. The J gene is TRBJ2-1, the V gene TRBV5-1; 10 bases are a match to TRBD2. V lost 4 bases to trimming and J lost 4 bases; unmatched junction nucleotides: 5. In germline, CDR1 is SGHRS, CDR2 YFSETQ. The CDR3 extends over 15 amino acids.

This sequence joins TRBV27 and TRBJ2-3; D is possibly TRBD2 (5 bases). Germline-derived CDR1 and CDR2 are MNHEY and SMNVEV (reference sequence). CDR3 size: 11 residues. Trimming removed 7 bases from V and 6 bases from J, with 8 bases in between. CDR3 nucleotide sequence: TGTGCCAGCAAAACGGGGGATACGCAGTATTTT. Translation gives CASKTGDTQYF.

The rearrangement uses TRBV11-2 and TRBJ2-7; 7 bases align to TRBD2. CDR3 size: 14 residues. V was clipped by 5 bases and J by 2 bases; unmatched bases: 6. Per germline, CDR1 SGHAT and CDR2 FQNNGV. CDR3 sequence: CASSLGGWAYEQYF. CDR3 DNA sequence: TGTGCCAGCAGCCTGGGAGGGTGGGCCTACGAGCAGTACTTC.

V gene TRBV6-1 combines with J gene TRBJ2-2; D is perhaps TRBD1 (5 bases). Looked up from germline, CDR1 is MNHNS and CDR2 is SASEGT. Trimming took off 6 bases at V and 0 bases at J, with 11 bases between the two ends. CDR3 length equals 15 residues. The CDR3 nucleotides read TGTGCCAGCAGCCAATCACAGGCGAACACCGGGGAGCTGTTTTTT. This encodes CASSQSQANTGELFF.

The chain links TRBV2 to TRBJ1-1, with D possibly matching TRBD1 (5 bases). The CDR3 runs 13 residues. CDR1 is SNHLY, CDR2 FYNNEI, per germline. The V gene lost 7 bases and the J gene lost 4 bases, with 13 bases spanning the gap. CDR3 in amino acids: CASKGPRFTEAFF. Here the CDR3 DNA reads TGTGCCAGCAAGGGACCGAGATTCACTGAAGCTTTCTTT.

This sequence joins TRBV19 and TRBJ2-1; no reliable D call. There are 15 residues in the CDR3. Per germline, CDR1 LNHDA and CDR2 SQIVND (reference sequence). V was trimmed by 3 bases and J by 1 base, leaving 10 bases between them. CDR3 DNA sequence: TGTGCCAGTAGTATCCCACCGGGTTCCTACAATGAGCAGTTCTTC. Translated, it gives CASSIPPGSYNEQFF.

A single count supports this clone. The genes are TRBV5-4 and TRBJ2-1, with TRBD2 matching over 9 bases. V was pared by 4 bases and J by 6 bases, with 8 bases of the junction left unmatched. The germline gives CDR1 SGHNT, CDR2 YYREEE (reference sequence). This CDR3 spans 15 amino acids. The CDR3 sequence: CASSPERGARNEQFF. CDR3 bases: TGTGCCAGCAGCCCTGAGCGGGGGGCCCGCAATGAGCAGTTCTTC.

The chain carries TRBV29-1 and TRBJ2-3; perhaps D is TRBD1 or TRBD2 (5 bases each). There are 11 residues in the CDR3. Germline loops: CDR1 SQVTM, CDR2 ANQGSEA. V lost 6 bases to trimming and J lost 7 bases, with 11 bases between them. This CDR3 is CSVGDAYTQYF. In DNA form, the CDR3 reads TGCAGCGTGGGGGACGCCTATACGCAGTATTTT.

The chain has TRBV2 and TRBJ2-2; perhaps D is TRBD1 or TRBD2 (6 bases each). Germline lookup yields CDR1 SNHLY and CDR2 FYNNEI. Trimming pared 7 bases from V and 5 bases from J, leaving 20 bases between. The CDR3 has 16 amino acids. This CDR3 is CASTLDRGLGTGELFF. The CDR3 DNA follows: TGTGCCAGCACCCTGGATCGGGGGCTTGGTACCGGGGAGCTGTTTTTT. Using reference TRBV2 and TRBJ2-2 for the parts outside the CDR3, the full variable domain is EPEVTQTPSHQVTQMGQEVILRCVPISNHLYFYWYRQILGQKVEFLVSFYNNEISEKSEIFDDQFSVERPDGSNFTLKIRSTKLEDSAMYFCASTLDRGLGTGELFFGEGSRLTVL.

This chain links TRBV27 with TRBJ1-2; 9 bases map to TRBD1. This CDR3 has 13 amino acids. Trimming at V came to 3 bases and at J to 10 bases, leaving 6 bases not matched to a gene. The germline V gene has CDR1 MNHEY and CDR2 SMNVEV (reference sequence). CDR3 nucleotide sequence: TGTGCCAGCAGTTTCCCGGGACAGGGTCACTACACCTTC. It codes for CASSFPGQGHYTF.

The V gene is TRBV4-3, the J gene TRBJ1-2, with 9 bases lining up with TRBD1. Germline CDR1 LGHNA, CDR2 YSLEER. V lost 2 bases and J lost 8; bases outside the gene matches: 3. There are 13 residues in the CDR3. CDR3 sequence (DNA): TGCGCCAGCAGCCAAAACAGGGGGCGAGGCTACACCTTC. Encoded protein: CASSQNRGRGYTF.

The sample holds one count of this clone. V gene TRBV15 combines with J gene TRBJ2-3, with D perhaps TRBD1 (6 bases). The germline CDR1 and CDR2 sequences are LNHNV and YYDKDF (reference sequence). The germline V and J ends were trimmed by 5 bases and 0 bases, with 9 bases remaining between them. The CDR3 extends over 14 amino acids. The DNA of the CDR3 is TGTGCCACCAGCTCTCAGGGGAGCACAGATACGCAGTATTTT. Translating it yields CATSSQGSTDTQYF.

The rearrangement links TRBV7-7 to TRBJ1-1, with D unresolved. Germline assignment: CDR1 SSHAT and CDR2 FNYEAQ (reference sequence). The ends were cut back, 5 bases at V and 1 base at J, with 8 bases in the middle. The CDR3 runs to 13 residues. CDR3 in DNA: TGTGCCAGCAGCCCGACACGGAACACTGAAGCTTTCTTT. This codes for CASSPTRNTEAFF. The variable domain in full, with the rest retrieved from reference TRBV7-7 and TRBJ1-1, is GAGVSQSPRYKVTKRGQDVTLRCDPISSHATLYWYQQALGQGPEFLTYFNYEAQPDKSGLPSDRFSAERPEGSISTLTIQRTEQRDSAMYRCASSPTRNTEAFFGQGTRLTVV.

This sequence joins TRBV7-6 and TRBJ1-4, with a weak D call TRBD1 (5 bases). The V end lost 5 bases, the J end lost 3 bases, and 13 bases lay between the germline ends. The CDR3 has 15 amino acids. Germline V gene lookup returns CDR1 SGHVS and CDR2 FNYEAQ. CDR3 in DNA: TGTGCCAGCAGCCCTAGGTCGGGGGCTAATGAAAAACTGTTTTTT. Protein: CASSPRSGANEKLFF.

This clone came up once. The genes are TRBV7-8 and TRBJ1-5; D gene unclear. CDR3 size: 17 residues. The V gene's germline CDR1 is SGHVS and CDR2 FQNEAQ. V lost 3 bases and J 1 base, leaving 16 bases between the germline ends. In DNA, the CDR3 is TGTGCCAGCAGCTTTCCCCCAAGCATGTGGAGCAATCAGCCCCAGCATTTT. Translation gives CASSFPPSMWSNQPQHF.

This chain uses TRBV7-9 with TRBJ1-1; D possibly corresponds to TRBD1 (5 bases). The CDR3 contains 15 residues. Germline V gene sequence: CDR1 SEHNR, CDR2 FQNEAQ (reference sequence). The V end was cut by 0 bases, the J end by 5 bases, with 13 bases between. Here the CDR3 reads CASSLAMGGLTEAFF. As DNA, the CDR3 is TGTGCCAGCAGCTTAGCGATGGGGGGTTTGACTGAAGCTTTCTTT.

This clone was seen only once. J is TRBJ2-5 and V is TRBV7-9, with unresolved D. Trimming took 5 bases from V and 1 from J, leaving 5 bases between them. CDR1 is SEHNR, CDR2 FQNEAQ, per germline (reference sequence). This CDR3 has 12 amino acids. CDR3 nucleotides: TGTGCCAGCAGCGCAAGCCAAGAGACCCAGTACTTC. It is translated as CASSASQETQYF. Complete variable domain (other parts from reference TRBV7-9 and TRBJ2-5): DTGVSQNPRHKITKRGQNVTFRCDPISEHNRLYWYRQTLGQGPEFLTYFQNEAQLEKSRLLSDRFSAERPKGSFSTLEIQRTEQGDSAMYLCASSASQETQYFGPGTRLLVL.

The chain couples TRBV18 to TRBJ1-3, with a weak D call TRBD1 (6 bases). Between the trimmed V and J ends, which lost 4 bases and 4 bases, there was a span of 17 bases. The CDR3 loop spans 16 amino acids. Germline-derived CDR1 and CDR2 are KGHSH and LQKENI. The CDR3 sequence is CASSQPTGISGNTIYF. The CDR3 DNA reads TGTGCCAGCTCACAACCGACAGGTATCTCGGGAAACACCATATATTTT.

The chain joins TRBV29-1 to TRBJ2-1; D call uncertain. Germline CDR1 is SQVTM and CDR2 is ANQGSEA. Trimming removed 2 bases at V and 2 bases at J, with 13 bases between. This CDR3 has 15 residues. The CDR3 protein is CSVEWSVVAYNEQFF. DNA for the CDR3: TGCAGCGTTGAATGGAGCGTCGTGGCCTACAATGAGCAGTTCTTC.

The count of this clone is one. This rearrangement joins TRBV3-1 (or the pseudogene TRBV3-2) to TRBJ2-5; D uncertain. Between the trimmed V and J ends, which lost 0 bases and 5 bases, there was a span of 10 bases. Germline values: CDR1 LGHDT, CDR2 YNNKEL (reference sequence). The CDR3 runs to 14 residues. In DNA form, the CDR3 reads TGTGCCAGCAGCCAAGAAGTTTTGGTGGAGACCCAGTACTTC. Protein: CASSQEVLVETQYF.

This clone was counted a single time. V is TRBV3-1 (or the pseudogene TRBV3-2) and J is TRBJ1-1, with 10 positions matching TRBD1. Looked up from germline, CDR1 is LGHDT and CDR2 is YNNKEL (reference sequence). The junction had 3 bases not matched to a gene; V was cut back by 1 base and J by 1 base. The CDR3 length is 16 residues. CDR3 nucleotides: TGTGCCAGCAGCCAAGTACGGACAGGGGGGAACACTGAAGCTTTCTTT. It translates to CASSQVRTGGNTEAFF.

This chain joins TRBV18 and TRBJ1-5; 7 nucleotides line up with TRBD1. The germline CDR1 and CDR2 sequences are KGHSH and LQKENI. The J segment lost 5 bases and the V segment lost 6 bases, leaving 7 bases of the junction unmatched. The CDR3 runs to 14 residues. CDR3 sequence (DNA): TGTGCCAGCTCTGTAGGGGGCCGGGATCAGCCCCAGCATTTT. It is translated as CASSVGGRDQPQHF.

The chain couples TRBV9 to TRBJ2-1; D uncertain. Germline lookup yields CDR1 SGDLS and CDR2 YYNGEE. Trimming shortened V by 3 bases and J by 11 bases, and 18 bases separated the two germline ends. The CDR3 has 14 amino acids. This CDR3 is CASSARPPRKKQFF. As DNA, the CDR3 is TGTGCCAGCAGCGCCCGTCCGCCAAGAAAAAAGCAGTTCTTC.